This entry lists 10 T cell receptor beta chains sequenced from one sample in a study of cytomegalovirus exposure and HLA in healthy donors. It was with 60 Vbeta and 13 Jbeta primers that the PCR ran. Sequenced by immunoSEQ multiplex PCR; TCRdb stores in-frame clones only, minus some. Of more than 80,000 clones in the sample, roughly four fifths were seen once. The specimen was PBMCs. The receptors stem from a human donor in good health.

The rearrangement joins TRBV18 to TRBJ1-6; perhaps TRBD1 as D (5 bases). The CDR3 is 12 residues long. V was shortened by 3 bases and J by 11 bases, with 8 bases between the two germline ends. The germline gives CDR1 KGHSH, CDR2 LQKENI. The CDR3 spells CASSPQGTPLHF. The CDR3 DNA reads TGTGCCAGCTCACCGCAGGGCACACCCCTCCACTTT.

The gene calls are TRBV6-6 and TRBJ2-7, with D maybe TRBD2 (7 bases). The CDR3 runs to 14 residues. Germline-derived CDR1 and CDR2 are MNHNY and SVGAGI (reference sequence). Trimming removed 8 bases at V and 3 bases at J, with 17 bases between. The CDR3 spells CASGLGGPDYEQYF. The CDR3 DNA reads TGTGCCAGCGGATTGGGGGGGCCTGACTACGAGCAGTACTTC.

The chain is built from TRBV7-2 and TRBJ2-7; 12 nucleotides line up with TRBD1. V was pared by 0 bases and J by 6 bases, with 3 bases of the junction left unmatched. There are 15 residues in the CDR3. The germline V gene has CDR1 SGHTA and CDR2 FQGNSA. CDR3 coding DNA: TGTGCCAGCAGCTTAGCGGGACAGGGGGCGTTCGAGCAGTACTTC. It codes for CASSLAGQGAFEQYF.

The chain joins TRBV7-2 to TRBJ1-1; D is uncertain. Per germline, CDR1 SGHTA and CDR2 FQGNSA. The CDR3 loop spans 14 amino acids. With 4 bases removed from V and 1 base from J, the gap between germline ends came to 10 bases. CDR3 in amino acids: CASSYNTRNTEAFF. CDR3 DNA: TGTGCCAGCAGCTACAATACACGGAACACTGAAGCTTTCTTT.

V is TRBV5-1 and J is TRBJ2-1; D is unresolved. The ends were cut back, 4 bases at V and 9 bases at J, with 20 bases in the middle. The CDR3 spans 15 residues. Germline V gene lookup returns CDR1 SGHRS and CDR2 YFSETQ. As DNA, the CDR3 is TGCGCCAGCAGCGAAACCCCGGGTGCTGGAGTTGAGCAGTTCTTC. Encoded protein: CASSETPGAGVEQFF.

This sequence joins TRBV30 and TRBJ1-5; no firm D call. The CDR3 is 16 amino acids. Germline V gene data show CDR1 as GTSNPN and CDR2 as SVGIG (reference sequence). Trimming took 1 base from V and 1 from J, leaving 14 bases between them. The CDR3: CAWSGSAGKSNQPQHF. The CDR3 DNA follows: TGTGCCTGGAGTGGGTCCGCCGGGAAGAGCAATCAGCCCCAGCATTTT. Full variable domain (remainder filled in from reference TRBV30 and TRBJ1-5): SQTIHQWPATLVQPVGSPLSLECTVEGTSNPNLYWYRQAAGRGLQLLFYSVGIGQISSEVPQNLSASRPQDRQFILSSKKLLLSDSGFYLCAWSGSAGKSNQPQHFGDGTRLSIL.

J is TRBJ2-5 and V is TRBV5-1; 9 bases agree with TRBD2. This CDR3 is built from 15 residues. J lost 4 bases, V lost 0 bases, and 4 bases had no gene match. Germline loops: CDR1 SGHRS, CDR2 YFSETQ. DNA for the CDR3: TGCGCCAGCAGCTTGGCCGCGGGGGGGCTAGAGACCCAGTACTTC. This translates into CASSLAAGGLETQYF.

The chain couples TRBV29-1 to TRBJ2-5; D is perhaps TRBD2 (6 bases). V gave up 3 bases and J gave up 2 bases, with 10 bases separating them. CDR3 size: 13 residues. The germline V gene encodes CDR1 SQVTM and CDR2 ANQGSEA. DNA for the CDR3: TGCAGCGTTGATCGGGGGAGGCAAGAGACCCAGTACTTC. Translating gives CSVDRGRQETQYF.

This clone has ten or more counts. The J gene is TRBJ1-1, the V gene TRBV7-2; a possible D gene is TRBD1 (6 bases). The CDR3 extends over 12 amino acids. The germline V and J ends were trimmed by 5 bases and 11 bases, with 15 bases remaining between them. From germline, CDR1 is SGHTA and CDR2 FQGNSA. In nucleotides, the CDR3 is TGTGCCAGCAGCCCAATCCAGGGGTTTGCTTTCTTT. Protein product: CASSPIQGFAFF.

V and J are TRBV5-1 and TRBJ2-7; TRBD2 aligns across 7 bases. The CDR3 spans 16 residues. Germline assignment: CDR1 SGHRS and CDR2 YFSETQ. V lost 0 bases, J lost 6 bases, and 12 bases stayed unmatched. The CDR3 region has the DNA TGCGCCAGCAGCTTGGATCCGGGACTATCGCTAGGCGAGCAGTACTTC. Its protein is CASSLDPGLSLGEQYF.